Listed below are T cell receptor beta chains from one sample, sequenced in a study of T cell changes during pregnancy in multiple sclerosis. TCRdb's table, derived via immunoSEQ multiplex PCR, lists solely in-frame clones and lacks some. This sample has approximately 70,000 clones; under 95% occur once, and the top ten carry around 1.3%. Sequencing used peripheral blood, obtained in the second trimester of pregnancy. The source of these receptors is a female donor in good health, enrolled as a control in a pregnancy study. CDR3s include the opening cysteine and the closing phenylalanine or tryptophan. D genes are given only for firm matches. The size of a clone is reported for some rows only, either as once, few or many, or as a class for expanded clones.

clone_size	v_call	j_call	d_call	cdr3_aa	cdr3_nt
few	TRBV9	TRBJ2-5	TRBD2	CASSATSGRETQYF	TGTGCCAGCAGCGCGACTAGCGGGAGGGAGACCCAGTACTTC
NA	TRBV6-5	TRBJ1-2	TRBD1	CASSPRQGVYDGYTF	TGTGCCAGCAGCCCTCGACAGGGGGTTTACGATGGCTACACCTTC
NA	TRBV19	TRBJ2-7	TRBD1	CASSLHTGTDSYEQYF	TGTGCCAGTAGTCTTCATACCGGGACAGATTCCTACGAGCAGTACTTC
NA	TRBV15	TRBJ2-7	TRBD2	CATSGSGRAFYEQYF	TGTGCCACCAGCGGGAGCGGGAGGGCCTTCTACGAGCAGTACTTC
NA	TRBV7-9	TRBJ1-4	TRBD1	CASSLPQGAYEKLFF	TGTGCCAGCAGCTTACCTCAGGGGGCGTATGAAAAACTGTTTTTT
NA	TRBV4-1	TRBJ2-5	TRBD2	CASSQVGGLAAETQYF	TGCGCCAGCAGCCAAGTCGGGGGACTAGCGGCGGAGACCCAGTACTTC
NA	TRBV27	TRBJ2-1	TRBD1	CASSSQGAGSNEQFF	TGTGCCAGCAGCTCCCAGGGGGCCGGGTCCAATGAGCAGTTCTTC
NA	TRBV18	TRBJ2-7	NA	CASSPGGGEQYF	TGTGCCAGCTCACCCGGGGGTGGGGAGCAGTACTTC
NA	TRBV19	TRBJ2-3	TRBD2	CASSIRLAGVDTQYF	TGTGCCAGTAGTATACGACTAGCGGGAGTAGATACGCAGTATTTT
NA	TRBV6-1	TRBJ2-7	NA	CASTRELDREQYF	TGTGCCAGCACACGGGAGTTGGATCGCGAGCAGTACTTC
NA	TRBV6-4	TRBJ2-3	NA	CASSESNTDTQYF	TGTGCCAGCAGTGAGTCCAACACAGATACGCAGTATTTT
NA	TRBV10-3	TRBJ2-7	TRBD1	CAISPGGPYEQYF	TGTGCCATCAGCCCAGGGGGTCCCTACGAGCAGTACTTC
NA	TRBV28	TRBJ1-1	NA	CASSSPGTENTEAFF	TGTGCCAGCAGTTCCCCCGGGACTGAGAACACTGAAGCTTTCTTT
NA	TRBV7-9	TRBJ2-7	TRBD1	CASSLAGTGVHEQYF	TGTGCCAGCAGTTTAGCCGGGACAGGGGTCCACGAGCAGTACTTC
NA	TRBV27	TRBJ2-1	TRBD2	CATELADSGSRNEQFF	TGTGCCACCGAATTGGCCGATAGCGGGAGCCGCAATGAGCAGTTCTTC
once	TRBV5-1	TRBJ2-7	TRBD2	CASSPTSGRAYEQYF	TGCGCCAGCAGCCCGACTAGCGGGAGGGCCTACGAGCAGTACTTC
NA	TRBV4-2	TRBJ2-6	TRBD2	CASSQQGGSSGANVLTF	TGTGCCAGCAGCCAACAGGGCGGGAGCTCTGGGGCCAACGTCCTGACTTTC
NA	TRBV19	TRBJ1-6	NA	CASTGGQVYNSPLHF	TGTGCCAGTACTGGGGGACAAGTCTATAATTCACCCCTCCACTTT
once	TRBV6-4	TRBJ2-3	TRBD2	CASSPTSGSTDTQYF	TGTGCCAGCAGCCCCACTAGCGGGAGCACAGATACGCAGTATTTT
NA	TRBV5-1	TRBJ2-3	TRBD2	CASSRGLAGGRETQYF	TGCGCCAGCAGCAGGGGACTAGCGGGAGGGCGGGAGACGCAGTATTTT
NA	TRBV5-6	TRBJ1-2	NA	CASSFSRGGGYTF	TGTGCCAGCAGCTTTTCAAGGGGGGGTGGCTACACCTTC
NA	TRBV10-3	TRBJ2-1	TRBD2	CAIMDTTSAYEQFF	TGTGCCATCATGGATACGACTAGCGCGTATGAGCAGTTCTTC
NA	TRBV4-1	TRBJ1-5	NA	CASSQDESFGQSNQPQHF	TGCGCCAGCAGCCAAGATGAATCTTTTGGACAGAGCAATCAGCCCCAGCATTTT
NA	TRBV7-2	TRBJ1-1	NA	CASSSITGRNTEAFF	TGTGCCAGCAGCTCGATCACAGGGAGGAACACTGAAGCTTTCTTT
NA	TRBV29-1	TRBJ2-5	TRBD1	CSVRRTGQETQYF	TGCAGCGTTCGGAGGACAGGGCAAGAGACCCAGTACTTC
NA	TRBV2	TRBJ2-7	NA	CASSEGKGHLSYEQYF	TGTGCCAGCAGTGAAGGAAAGGGACACCTCTCCTACGAGCAGTACTTC
NA	TRBV28	TRBJ1-4	TRBD1	CASSKGQGAANEKLFF	TGTGCCAGCAGTAAAGGACAGGGGGCTGCTAATGAAAAACTGTTTTTT
NA	TRBV25-1	TRBJ2-1	TRBD2	CASSEDRSGVSSYNEQFF	TGTGCCAGCAGTGAAGATCGGAGCGGGGTGAGCTCCTACAATGAGCAGTTCTTC
NA	TRBV19	TRBJ2-7	NA	CASSIGKVGEYEQYF	TGTGCCAGTAGTATCGGGAAAGTGGGAGAGTACGAGCAGTACTTC
NA	TRBV7-2	TRBJ2-2	NA	CASSLVAGWIGELFF	TGTGCCAGCAGCTTAGTTGCGGGCTGGATCGGGGAGCTGTTTTTT
NA	TRBV29-1	TRBJ2-1	TRBD2	CSVEAGLAGTYNEQFF	TGCAGCGTGGAAGCGGGACTAGCGGGAACCTACAATGAGCAGTTCTTC
NA	TRBV5-4	TRBJ2-1	NA	CASSFSGGNNEQFF	TGTGCCAGCAGCTTTAGCGGAGGGAACAATGAGCAGTTCTTC
NA	TRBV28	TRBJ2-7	NA	CASSLPSTDSYFYEQYF	TGTGCCAGCAGTTTACCCTCTACTGACAGCTACTTCTACGAGCAGTACTTC
NA	TRBV4-3	TRBJ2-3	TRBD2	CASSQTAGGRGDTQYF	TGCGCCAGCAGCCAAACGGCGGGAGGGCGGGGGGATACGCAGTATTTT
NA	TRBV5-1	TRBJ2-5	TRBD1	CASSLDRGWEETQYF	TGCGCCAGCAGCTTGGACAGGGGGTGGGAAGAGACCCAGTACTTC
NA	TRBV11-3	TRBJ1-1	TRBD1	CASSLSERGRGWNTEAFF	TGTGCCAGCAGCTTGAGCGAGAGGGGGCGAGGGTGGAACACTGAAGCTTTCTTT
NA	TRBV7-3	TRBJ2-3	TRBD2	CASSPKGLAGGTDTQYF	TGTGCCAGCAGCCCAAAGGGTCTGGCGGGAGGCACAGATACGCAGTATTTT
NA	TRBV10-3	TRBJ1-1	NA	CAISGTSVMNTEAFF	TGTGCCATCAGTGGAACCTCAGTAATGAACACTGAAGCTTTCTTT
NA	TRBV9	TRBJ2-2	TRBD2	CASSVGLEWTGELFF	TGTGCCAGCAGCGTGGGACTAGAGTGGACCGGGGAGCTGTTTTTT
NA	TRBV9	TRBJ2-3	NA	CASSPTNGGTDTQYF	TGTGCCAGCAGCCCCACGAACGGGGGCACAGATACGCAGTATTTT
NA	TRBV4-1	TRBJ2-7	NA	CASSREGFIGGAYEQYF	TGCGCCAGCAGCCGCGAGGGGTTCATTGGAGGGGCCTACGAGCAGTACTTC
NA	TRBV9	TRBJ1-2	TRBD1	CASSNRGYGYTF	TGTGCCAGCAGCAACAGGGGGTATGGCTACACCTTC